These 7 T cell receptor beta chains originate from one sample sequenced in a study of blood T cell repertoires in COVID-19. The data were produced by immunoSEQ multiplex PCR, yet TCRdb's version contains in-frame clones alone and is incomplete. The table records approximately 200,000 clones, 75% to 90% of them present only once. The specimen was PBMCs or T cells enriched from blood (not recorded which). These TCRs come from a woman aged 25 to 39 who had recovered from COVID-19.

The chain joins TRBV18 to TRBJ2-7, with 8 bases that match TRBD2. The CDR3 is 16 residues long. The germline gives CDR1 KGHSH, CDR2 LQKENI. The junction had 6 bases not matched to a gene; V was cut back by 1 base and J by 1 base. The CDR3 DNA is TGTGCCAGCTCACCACTGGCCGGACTAGCTTCCTACGAGCAGTACTTC. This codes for CASSPLAGLASYEQYF.

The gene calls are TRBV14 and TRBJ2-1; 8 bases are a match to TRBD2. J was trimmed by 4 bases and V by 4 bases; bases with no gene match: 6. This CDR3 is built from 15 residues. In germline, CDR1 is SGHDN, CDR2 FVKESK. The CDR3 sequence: CASSPSGSRYNEQFF. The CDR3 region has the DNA TGTGCCAGCAGCCCGAGCGGGAGTAGGTACAATGAGCAGTTCTTC.

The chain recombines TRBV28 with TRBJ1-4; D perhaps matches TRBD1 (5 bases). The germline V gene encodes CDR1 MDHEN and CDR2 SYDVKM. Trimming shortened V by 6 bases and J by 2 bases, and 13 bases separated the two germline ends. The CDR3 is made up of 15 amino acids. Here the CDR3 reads CASSAREGTNEKLFF. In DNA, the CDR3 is TGTGCCAGCAGCGCCAGGGAGGGGACTAATGAAAAACTGTTTTTT.

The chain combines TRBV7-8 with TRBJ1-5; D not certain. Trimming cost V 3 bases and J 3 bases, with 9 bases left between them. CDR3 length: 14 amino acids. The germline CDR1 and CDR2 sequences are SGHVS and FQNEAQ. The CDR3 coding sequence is TGTGCCAGCAGCTTGACCGGAGACAATCAGCCCCAGCATTTT. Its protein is CASSLTGDNQPQHF.

Here the CDR3 reads CASSQLRENTEAFF. The CDR3 nucleotides are TGCGCCAGCAGTCAACTACGGGAGAACACTGAAGCTTTCTTT. The chain combines TRBV23-1 with TRBJ1-1; D is undetermined. TRBV23-1 is recorded as an ORF, its role being uncertain. Deletions cut 2 bases from V and 1 base from J, with 8 bases between. The CDR3 runs to 14 residues.

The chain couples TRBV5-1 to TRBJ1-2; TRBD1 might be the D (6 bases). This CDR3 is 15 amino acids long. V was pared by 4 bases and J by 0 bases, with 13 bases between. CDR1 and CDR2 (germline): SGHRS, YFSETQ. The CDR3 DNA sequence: TGCGCCAGCAGCCCCTGGACAGAGGCTAACTATGGCTACACCTTC. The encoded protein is CASSPWTEANYGYTF.

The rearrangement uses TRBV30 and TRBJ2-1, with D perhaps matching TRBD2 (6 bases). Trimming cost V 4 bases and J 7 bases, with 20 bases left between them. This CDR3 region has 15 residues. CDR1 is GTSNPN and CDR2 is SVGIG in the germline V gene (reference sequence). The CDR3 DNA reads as TGTGCCTGGAAGATAGCGGAGACCCGCAGGAATGAGCAGTTCTTC. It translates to CAWKIAETRRNEQFF.